The clone carrying this TCR beta chain was recorded a few times. Its specificity is not known. Roughly 9.8 milliliters of peripheral blood were drawn from each donor. This specimen belongs to a study of blood T cells in healthy people across ages. Whole-study results and caveats: The donors' CMV status was not determined, possibly confounding changes in expanded clonotypes.

The CDR3 is made up of 14 amino acids. Looked up from germline, CDR1 is MNHEY and CDR2 is SMNVEV (reference sequence). Trimming left V 4 bases short and J 3 bases short, with 13 bases between. Using a J-beta primer mix together with a sample-barcoded 5' primer, a second PCR was run for roughly 7 to 12 cycles. From the 5' RACE reads, TCRdb called clonotypes with MiXCR, one entry per CDR3 protein. Altogether some 1.6 million distinct CDR3 sequences are present, almost 35% being singletons, with the ten largest covering approximately 10%. Material for sequencing was blood. The chain joins TRBV27 to TRBJ2-7; possibly TRBD2 for D (5 bases). The clonotype originates from a woman in her twenties or thirties in good health. CDR3 sequence reads: CASSSDLRGYEQYF. The CDR3 coding sequence is TGTGCCAGCAGTTCAGATCTCCGGGGCTACGAGCAGTACTTC.